Included here is one T cell receptor beta chain sequence, with context. Its antigen remains unidentified. Survey-level resolution applied to immunoSEQ assay v3.0. TCRdb's table, derived via immunoSEQ multiplex PCR, lists solely in-frame clones and lacks some. The table has roughly 20,000 clones, more than 65% seen once; the top ten hold 8.1%. Germline V gene data show CDR1 as KGHSH and CDR2 as LQKENI. V lost 2 bases and J 4 bases, leaving 9 bases between the germline ends. The CDR3 has 14 residues. The record originates from a study of long-term antiretroviral therapy in people with HIV. Overall study context: Collection of the earliest samples took place about a decade ahead of the 2015 immediate-ART recommendation. Findings of the study overall: There were no data on ART adherence, viral resistance or therapy changes, a gap that limits inferences about post-ART repertoire changes. Blood draws took place between about 2004 and 2018 and possibly involved older ART regimens. In HIV, the repertoires covered a tighter span of CDR3 lengths than in controls.

The specimen comprised unsorted PBMCs, sampled at the start of antiretroviral therapy. J is TRBJ2-1 and V is TRBV18; D may correspond to TRBD1 or TRBD2 (5 bases each). This clonotype was sampled from a man aged 50-59 years with HIV. The CDR3 protein is CASSPGGAYNEQFF. The CDR3 DNA reads TGTGCCAGCTCACCAGGGGGAGCTTACAATGAGCAGTTCTTC.